The T cell receptor beta chain under discussion was sequenced for a study of blood T cell repertoires in COVID-19. Study as a whole: Researchers got acute and convalescent COVID-19 samples from the United States, Italy and Spain. T cells, B-cell-depleted T cells, or PBMCs supplied cDNA or gDNA.

Repertoires were generated with immunoSEQ multiplex PCR, while TCRdb's copy carries only in-frame clones and drops some. The sample carries about 14,000 clones, roughly 82% recorded once. This clone was observed a handful of times. This CDR3 contains 15 residues. Germline assignment: CDR1 MDHEN and CDR2 SYDVKM. Trimming pared 5 bases from V and 5 bases from J, leaving 18 bases between. This clonotype was sampled from a woman between 50 and 59 years old with active or convalescent COVID-19. Specimen: peripheral blood. The chain couples TRBV28 to TRBJ2-5; the D gene is possibly TRBD1 (6 bases). This CDR3 is CASSDTGHLGETQYF. For the CDR3, the DNA is TGTGCCAGCAGTGATACGGGACACTTAGGGGAGACCCAGTACTTC.